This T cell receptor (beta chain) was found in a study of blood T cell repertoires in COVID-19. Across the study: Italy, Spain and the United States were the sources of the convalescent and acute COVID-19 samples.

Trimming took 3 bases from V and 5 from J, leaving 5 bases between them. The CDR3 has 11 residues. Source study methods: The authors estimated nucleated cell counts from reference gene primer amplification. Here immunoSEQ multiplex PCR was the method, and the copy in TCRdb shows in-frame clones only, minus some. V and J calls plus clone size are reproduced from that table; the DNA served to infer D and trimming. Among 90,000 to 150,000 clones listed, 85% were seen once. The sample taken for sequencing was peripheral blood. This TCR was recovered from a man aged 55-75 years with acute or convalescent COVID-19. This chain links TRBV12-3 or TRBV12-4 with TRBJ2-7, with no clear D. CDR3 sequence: CASSFGDEQYF. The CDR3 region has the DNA TGTGCCAGCAGTTTCGGAGACGAGCAGTACTTC.